This T cell receptor beta chain emerged from a study of control samples from healthy donors and cancer patients. Produced via immunoSEQ multiplex PCR; TCRdb's table is partial and in-frame only. The repertoire includes some 130,000 clones, about nine tenths of them detected once, and 2.1% sits in the top ten. The specimen was blood. The TCR sequence derives from a woman in her forties or fifties in good health.

The CDR3 spells CASRDLQETQYF. The CDR3 DNA reads as TGTGCCAGTAGAGACTTACAAGAGACCCAGTACTTC. The rearrangement joins TRBV19 to TRBJ2-5; the D is unclear. Trimming removed 6 bases from V and 2 bases from J, with 7 bases in between. The CDR3 runs to 12 residues. The germline gives CDR1 LNHDA, CDR2 SQIVND (reference sequence). Full variable domain (rest looked up from reference TRBV19 and TRBJ2-5): DGGITQSPKYLFRKEGQNVTLSCEQNLNHDAMYWYRQDPGQGLRLIYYSQIVNDFQKGDIAEGYSVSREKKESFPLTVTSAQKNPTAFYLCASRDLQETQYFGPGTRLLVL.